This T cell receptor beta chain was identified in a study of patients and donors after allogeneic stem cell transplantation. TCRdb ran MiXCR on the RT-PCR reads and lists one entry per CDR3 protein. The sample lists about 230,000 distinct CDR3 sequences, 11% to 15% occurring once. Looked up from germline, CDR1 is MNHEY and CDR2 is SVGEGT. CDR3 size: 15 residues. V was cut by 3 bases and J by 0 bases, with 12 bases left in between. The gene calls are TRBV6-2 or TRBV6-3 and TRBJ2-7; D uncertain. The sequencing input was blood, either unsorted or a sorted T cell fraction (not recorded which). The source of this sequence is a human donor who was either an allogeneic HSCT recipient or a stem cell or donor lymphocyte infusion donor (not recorded which). It is not recorded whose cells these are; they may come from a transplant donor. The chain's CDR3 is CASSYPPAASYEQYF. The CDR3 coding sequence is TGTGCCAGCAGTTATCCCCCGGCAGCCTCCTACGAGCAGTACTTC.